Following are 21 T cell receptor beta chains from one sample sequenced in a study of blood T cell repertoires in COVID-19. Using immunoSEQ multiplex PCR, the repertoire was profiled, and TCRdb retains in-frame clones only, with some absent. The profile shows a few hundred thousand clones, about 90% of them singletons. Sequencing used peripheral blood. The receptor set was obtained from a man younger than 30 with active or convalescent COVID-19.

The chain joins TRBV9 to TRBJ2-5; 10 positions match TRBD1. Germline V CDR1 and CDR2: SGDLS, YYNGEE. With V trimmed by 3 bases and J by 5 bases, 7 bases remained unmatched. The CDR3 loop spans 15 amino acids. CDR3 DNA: TGTGCCAGCAGCGCCCGACAGGGGGCCTGGGAGACCCAGTACTTC. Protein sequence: CASSARQGAWETQYF.

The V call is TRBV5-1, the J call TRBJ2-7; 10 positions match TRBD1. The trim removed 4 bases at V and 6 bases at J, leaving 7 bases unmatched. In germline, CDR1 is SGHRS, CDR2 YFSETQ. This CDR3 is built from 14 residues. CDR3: CASSEGQGISEQYF. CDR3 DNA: TGCGCCAGCAGCGAGGGACAGGGGATAAGCGAGCAGTACTTC.

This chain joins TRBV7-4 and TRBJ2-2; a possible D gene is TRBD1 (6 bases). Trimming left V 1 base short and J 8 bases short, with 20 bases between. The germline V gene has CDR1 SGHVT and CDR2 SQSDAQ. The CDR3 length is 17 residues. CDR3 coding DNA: TGTGCCAGCAGCTTAGTAGGGACACACTTATTTGGAGGGGAGCTGTTTTTT. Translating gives CASSLVGTHLFGGELFF.

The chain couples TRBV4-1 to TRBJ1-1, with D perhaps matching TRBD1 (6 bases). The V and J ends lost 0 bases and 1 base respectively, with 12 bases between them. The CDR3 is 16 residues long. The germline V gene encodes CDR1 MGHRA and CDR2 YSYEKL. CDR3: CASSQERTAANTEAFF. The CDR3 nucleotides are TGCGCCAGCAGCCAAGAGAGGACAGCGGCGAACACTGAAGCTTTCTTT.

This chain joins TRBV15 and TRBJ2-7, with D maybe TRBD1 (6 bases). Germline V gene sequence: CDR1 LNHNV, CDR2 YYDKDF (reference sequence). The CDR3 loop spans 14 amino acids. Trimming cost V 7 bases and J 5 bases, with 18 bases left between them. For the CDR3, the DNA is TGTGCCACCACTCCCCAGGGGTTATCGGACGAGCAGTACTTC. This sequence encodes CATTPQGLSDEQYF.

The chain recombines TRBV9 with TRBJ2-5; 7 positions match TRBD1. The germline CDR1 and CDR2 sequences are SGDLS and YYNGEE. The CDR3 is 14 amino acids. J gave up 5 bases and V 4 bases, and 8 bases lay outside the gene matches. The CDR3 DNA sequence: TGTGCCAGCAGCTTGACAGGGTTGGAGGAGACCCAGTACTTC. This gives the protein CASSLTGLEETQYF.

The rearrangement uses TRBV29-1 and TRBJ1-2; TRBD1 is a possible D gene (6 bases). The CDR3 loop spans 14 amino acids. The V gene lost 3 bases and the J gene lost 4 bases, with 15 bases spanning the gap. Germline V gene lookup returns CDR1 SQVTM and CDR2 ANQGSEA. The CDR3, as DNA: TGCAGCGTTGATCTACCGGGGGGCCGCTATGGCTACACCTTC. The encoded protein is CSVDLPGGRYGYTF.

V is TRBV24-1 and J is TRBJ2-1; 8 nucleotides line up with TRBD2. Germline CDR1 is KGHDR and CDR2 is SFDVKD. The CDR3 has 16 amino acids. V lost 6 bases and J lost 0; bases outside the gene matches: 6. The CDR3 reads CATSSISGSSYNEQFF. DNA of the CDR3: TGTGCCACCAGTTCGATCAGCGGGAGCTCCTACAATGAGCAGTTCTTC.

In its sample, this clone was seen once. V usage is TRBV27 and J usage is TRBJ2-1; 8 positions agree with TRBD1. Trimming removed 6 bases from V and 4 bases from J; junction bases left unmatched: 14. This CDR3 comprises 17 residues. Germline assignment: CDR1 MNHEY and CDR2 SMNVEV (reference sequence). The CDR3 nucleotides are TGTGCCAGCAGCCTTGCCCCGACAGGGGCGATTTACAATGAGCAGTTCTTC. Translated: CASSLAPTGAIYNEQFF.

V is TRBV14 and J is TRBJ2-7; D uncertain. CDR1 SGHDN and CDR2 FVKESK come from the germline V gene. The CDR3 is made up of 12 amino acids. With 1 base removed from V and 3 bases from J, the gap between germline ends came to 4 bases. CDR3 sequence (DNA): TGTGCCAGCAGCCAAGGCGGCTACGAGCAGTACTTC. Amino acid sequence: CASSQGGYEQYF. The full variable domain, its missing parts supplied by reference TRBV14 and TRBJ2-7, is EAGVTQFPSHSVIEKGQTVTLRCDPISGHDNLYWYRRVMGKEIKFLLHFVKESKQDESGMPNNRFLAERTGGTYSTLKVQPAELEDSGVYFCASSQGGYEQYFGPGTRLTVT.

CDR3 in amino acids: CASSPRTSGRWETQYF. The CDR3 nucleotides are TGTGCCAGCTCACCACGGACTAGCGGCAGGTGGGAGACCCAGTACTTC. The V gene is TRBV18, the J gene TRBJ2-5; 10 positions match TRBD2. This CDR3 spans 16 amino acids. The V and J ends lost 1 base and 5 bases, in that order; junction bases with no gene match: 7. Per germline, CDR1 KGHSH and CDR2 LQKENI.

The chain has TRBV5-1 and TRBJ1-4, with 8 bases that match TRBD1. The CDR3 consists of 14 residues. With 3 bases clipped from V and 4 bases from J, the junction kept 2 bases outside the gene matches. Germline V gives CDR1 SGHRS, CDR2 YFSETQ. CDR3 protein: CASSSGQGNEKLFF. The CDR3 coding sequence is TGCGCCAGCAGCTCAGGACAGGGTAATGAAAAACTGTTTTTT.

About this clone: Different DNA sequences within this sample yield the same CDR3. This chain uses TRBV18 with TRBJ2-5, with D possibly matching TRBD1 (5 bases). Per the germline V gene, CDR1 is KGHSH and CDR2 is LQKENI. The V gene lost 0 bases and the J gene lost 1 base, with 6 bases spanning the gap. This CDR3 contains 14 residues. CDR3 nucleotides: TGTGCCAGCTCACCACCAAGGGGCCAAGAGACCCAGTACTTC. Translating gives CASSPPRGQETQYF.

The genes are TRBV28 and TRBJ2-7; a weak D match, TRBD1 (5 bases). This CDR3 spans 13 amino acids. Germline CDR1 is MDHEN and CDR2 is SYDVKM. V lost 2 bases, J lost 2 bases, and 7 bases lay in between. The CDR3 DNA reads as TGTGCCAGCAGTTTAGGCAGGGCCTACGAGCAGTACTTC. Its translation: CASSLGRAYEQYF.

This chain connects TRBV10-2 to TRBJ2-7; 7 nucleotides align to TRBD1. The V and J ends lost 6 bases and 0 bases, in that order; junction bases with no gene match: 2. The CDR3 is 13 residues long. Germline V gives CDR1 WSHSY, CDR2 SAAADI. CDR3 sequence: CASRRDSSYEQYF. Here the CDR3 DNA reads TGCGCCAGCAGAAGGGACAGCTCCTACGAGCAGTACTTC.

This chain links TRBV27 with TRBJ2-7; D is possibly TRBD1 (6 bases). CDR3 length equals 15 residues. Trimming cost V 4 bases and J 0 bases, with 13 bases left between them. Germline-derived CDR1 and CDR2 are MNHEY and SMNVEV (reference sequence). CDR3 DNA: TGTGCCAGCAGTTCCATCCGGGACATCTCCTACGAGCAGTACTTC. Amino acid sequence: CASSSIRDISYEQYF.

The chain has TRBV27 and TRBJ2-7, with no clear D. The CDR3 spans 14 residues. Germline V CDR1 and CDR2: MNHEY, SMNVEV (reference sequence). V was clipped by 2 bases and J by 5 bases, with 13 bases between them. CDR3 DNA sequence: TGTGCCAGCAGTTTAAGCCCCGGTCCCCACGAGCAGTACTTC. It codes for CASSLSPGPHEQYF.

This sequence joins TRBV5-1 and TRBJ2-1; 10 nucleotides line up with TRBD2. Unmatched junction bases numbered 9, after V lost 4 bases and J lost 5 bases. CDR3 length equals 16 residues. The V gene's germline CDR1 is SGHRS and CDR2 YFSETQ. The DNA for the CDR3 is TGCGCCAGCAGCCCTCCGATGACTAGCGGGCACAATGAGCAGTTCTTC. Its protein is CASSPPMTSGHNEQFF.

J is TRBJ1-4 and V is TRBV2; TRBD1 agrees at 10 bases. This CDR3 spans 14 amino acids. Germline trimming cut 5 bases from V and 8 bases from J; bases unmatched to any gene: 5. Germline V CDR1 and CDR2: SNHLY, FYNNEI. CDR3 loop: CASSRDRGREKLFF. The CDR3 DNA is TGTGCCAGCAGTCGGGACAGGGGTAGAGAAAAACTGTTTTTT.

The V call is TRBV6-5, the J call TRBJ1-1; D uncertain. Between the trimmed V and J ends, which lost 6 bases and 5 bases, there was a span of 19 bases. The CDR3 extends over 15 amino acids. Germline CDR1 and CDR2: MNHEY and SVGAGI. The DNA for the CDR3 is TGTGCCAGCAGCCCCACCGTCCAGGAGGGAACTGAAGCTTTCTTT. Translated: CASSPTVQEGTEAFF.

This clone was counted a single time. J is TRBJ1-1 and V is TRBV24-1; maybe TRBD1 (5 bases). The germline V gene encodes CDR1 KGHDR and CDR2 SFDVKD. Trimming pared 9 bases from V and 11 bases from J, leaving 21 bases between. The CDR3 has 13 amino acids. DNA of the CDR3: TGTGCCACCGTCCCCCCTGACGGGGGGGAGGCTTTCTTT. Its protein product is CATVPPDGGEAFF.